This T cell receptor beta chain was recorded in a study of T cells in Graves' hyperthyroidism and ophthalmopathy. From RNA transcripts, TCR beta CDR3 regions were amplified. HTBI primers were employed in a first-round RT-PCR of the TCR CDR3. TCRdb itself ran the multiplex PCR reads through MiXCR, one entry per CDR3 protein. The sample has over 300,000 distinct CDR3 sequences, over 11% seen once; the top ten hold approximately 10%. Trimming left V 0 bases short and J 2 bases short, with 7 bases between. Germline-derived CDR1 and CDR2 are GTSNPN and SVGIG (reference sequence). This CDR3 has 13 residues. This clonotype was seen repeatedly, ten times or more. Lactation, pregnancy, other autoimmune disease or uncontrolled infection excluded patients.

The gene calls are TRBV30 and TRBJ1-1, with D possibly TRBD1 on 5 matching bases. The TCR was taken from a woman in her fifties or sixties with Graves' hyperthyroidism. The source material was blood. CDR3 in amino acids: CAWSVQVNTEAFF. The CDR3 coding sequence is TGTGCCTGGAGTGTACAGGTCAACACTGAAGCTTTCTTT.